This is a list of T cell receptor beta chains from one sample in a study of shared clonotypes between healthy human individuals. Sequencing used immunoSEQ multiplex PCR; TCRdb keeps in-frame clones, though not all of them. Among around 2,000,000 clones listed, about 94% were seen once. Sequenced: naive CD8+ T cells sorted from blood. Receptors originate from a man aged 18 to 29 in good health. The CDR3 runs from the conserved cysteine through the conserved F or W. A D gene is named only where the DNA matches it firmly. Some rows have no size entry. The others give once, few or many, or a class for an expanded clone.

D gene	V gene	clone size	J gene	CDR3 DNA	CDR3 protein
TRBD1	TRBV13	NA	TRBJ1-1	TGTGCCAGCAGCTTTAGTGTCGGACAGGGGTGCTTCTTT	CASSFSVGQGCFF
NA	TRBV7-9	NA	TRBJ1-2	TGTGCCAGCAGCTTATCAGAAATCGCTAACTATGGCTACACCTTC	CASSLSEIANYGYTF
TRBD2	TRBV18	NA	TRBJ2-1	TGTGCCAGCTCAGGAGAGATACTAGCGGGAGGCTACAATGAGCAGTTCTTC	CASSGEILAGGYNEQFF
NA	TRBV6-1	NA	TRBJ1-2	TGTGCCAACCTGGAGAAACCTAACTATGGCTACACCTTC	CANLEKPNYGYTF
NA	TRBV7-6	NA	TRBJ1-1	TGTGCCAGCAGCCCGACCGGGACATCTGAAGCTTTCTTT	CASSPTGTSEAFF
TRBD1	TRBV27	few	TRBJ2-7	TGTGCCAGCAGTTGGGGACAGCGTGGGGAGCAGTACTTC	CASSWGQRGEQYF
NA	TRBV15	NA	TRBJ2-1	TGTGCCACCAGCACCACCCGGGGAACAGGGATCTACAATGAGCAGTTCTTC	CATSTTRGTGIYNEQFF
NA	TRBV11-2	NA	TRBJ2-3	TGTGCCAGCAGCTTACGTCTAGCAGGCACAGATACGCAGTATTTT	CASSLRLAGTDTQYF
NA	TRBV7-9	NA	TRBJ2-1	TGTGCCAGCAGCTTTGCAGCCTATGAGCAGTTCTTC	CASSFAAYEQFF
TRBD2	TRBV19	NA	TRBJ2-7	TGTGCCAGTAGTGGGGTCTCTAGCGGGGGAAGTTACGAGCAGTACTTC	CASSGVSSGGSYEQYF
NA	TRBV19	NA	TRBJ1-6	TGTGCCAGTAGTCCCGGGACGGAAAGCTCCTATAATTCACCCCTCCACTTT	CASSPGTESSYNSPLHF
NA	TRBV29-1	NA	TRBJ1-1	TGCAGCGTTGTGGGCGAAAGCTTCGAAGCTTTCTTT	CSVVGESFEAFF
TRBD2	TRBV4-3	NA	TRBJ2-7	TGCGCCAGCAGCCAAGGACTAGCGGAGGCCTACGAGCAGTACTTC	CASSQGLAEAYEQYF
NA	TRBV6-5	NA	TRBJ2-7	TGTGCCAGCAGTTATGGCAGGGGATACGAGCAGTACTTC	CASSYGRGYEQYF
TRBD1	TRBV29-1	once	TRBJ1-2	TGCAGCGTACATAGACAGGGTGGGGGCTACACCTTC	CSVHRQGGGYTF
NA	TRBV10-2	NA	TRBJ2-3	TGCGCCAGCAGGAACAGGGTTACTAGCACAGATACGCAGTATTTT	CASRNRVTSTDTQYF
NA	TRBV11-1	NA	TRBJ1-1	TGTGCCAGCAGCCCAAAGTGGTCTGAAGCTTTCTTT	CASSPKWSEAFF
TRBD1	TRBV27	NA	TRBJ2-1	TGTGCCAGCAGGGCCGAGGGACAGATCTCCTACAATGAGCAGTTCTTC	CASRAEGQISYNEQFF
NA	TRBV5-1	NA	TRBJ2-1	TGCGCCAGCAGCTTGGACCCCAGCTCCTACAATGAGCAGTTCTTC	CASSLDPSSYNEQFF
NA	TRBV7-8	once	TRBJ2-3	TGTGCCAGCAGCTTAGGGTTGGGCTGGGGAAACACAGATACGCAGTATTTT	CASSLGLGWGNTDTQYF
NA	TRBV4-3	NA	TRBJ2-3	TGCGCCAGCAGCCAAGATTCCCAGGGGAGGACAGATACGCAGTATTTT	CASSQDSQGRTDTQYF
NA	TRBV11-2	NA	TRBJ2-5	TGTGCCAGCAGCCCGCGTCCTCAAGAGACCCAGTACTTC	CASSPRPQETQYF
NA	TRBV7-9	NA	TRBJ1-2	TGTGCCAGCAGTCAAGCCAGTGATTCCGCCTATGGCTACACCTTC	CASSQASDSAYGYTF
NA	TRBV29-1	NA	TRBJ1-1	TGCAGCGTTTTCAGGGAGAACACTGAAGCTTTCTTT	CSVFRENTEAFF
NA	TRBV4-3	NA	TRBJ2-1	TGCGCCAGCAGCCAAGATCCGGGAGATGAGCAGTTCTTC	CASSQDPGDEQFF
NA	TRBV5-4	NA	TRBJ2-3	TGTGCCAGCAGTGGGTGGACGGCGGGGAACACAGATACGCAGTATTTT	CASSGWTAGNTDTQYF
NA	TRBV7-3	NA	TRBJ2-3	TGTGCCAGCAGCTTATACGGTACTAGCACAGATACGCAGTATTTT	CASSLYGTSTDTQYF
TRBD1	TRBV2	NA	TRBJ1-5	TGTGCCAGCAGTGAATCAAGGACAGGGTACCATCAGCCCCAGCATTTT	CASSESRTGYHQPQHF
NA	TRBV9	NA	TRBJ2-2	TGTGCCAGCAGCGTACACGACGTCGGGGAGCTGTTTTTT	CASSVHDVGELFF
TRBD2	TRBV7-9	NA	TRBJ2-7	TGTGCCAGCAGCTTGACTAGCGGTGAGGTTGGCTCTTACGAGCAGTACTTC	CASSLTSGEVGSYEQYF
NA	TRBV5-1	NA	TRBJ2-3	TGCGCCAGCAGCTTGGAGTCTGACACAGATACGCAGTATTTT	CASSLESDTDTQYF
NA	TRBV7-8	NA	TRBJ1-3	TGTGCCAGCACCCCGACAGTGGGAAACACCATATATTTT	CASTPTVGNTIYF
TRBD2	TRBV27	NA	TRBJ2-3	TGTGCCAGCAGTCTCCTAATAGCGGGAGGGCGCGGCACAGATACGCAGTATTTT	CASSLLIAGGRGTDTQYF
NA	TRBV23-1	NA	TRBJ2-7	TGCGCCAGCAGTCAATCCTACGGGGGGACATTTAGCCTCGAGCAGTACTTC	CASSQSYGGTFSLEQYF
TRBD2	TRBV7-6	NA	TRBJ2-7	TGTGCCAGCAGCTTAGGGGATAGCGGGCCAGCCTACGAGCAGTACTTC	CASSLGDSGPAYEQYF
NA	TRBV27	NA	TRBJ2-2	TGTGCCAGCAGTCTCTCACCCGGGAGCAACACCGGGGAGCTGTTTTTT	CASSLSPGSNTGELFF
NA	TRBV6-5	NA	TRBJ2-7	TGTGCCAGCAGTTACTCGAGACAAAACGAGCAGTACTTC	CASSYSRQNEQYF